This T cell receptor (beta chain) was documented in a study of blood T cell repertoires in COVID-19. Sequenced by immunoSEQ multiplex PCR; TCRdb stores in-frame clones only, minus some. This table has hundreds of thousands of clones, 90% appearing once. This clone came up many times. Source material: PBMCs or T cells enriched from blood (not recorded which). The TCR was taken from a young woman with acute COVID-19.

CDR3 sequence (DNA): TGTGCCAGCAGTGACGGTGAGGCAGATACGCAGTATTTT. It codes for CASSDGEADTQYF. This chain uses TRBV6-4 with TRBJ2-3; unclear D gene. This CDR3 has 13 amino acids. Trimming shortened V by 2 bases and J by 4 bases, and 7 bases separated the two germline ends. Germline V gene sequence: CDR1 MRHNA, CDR2 SNTAGT.